What follows are 15 T cell receptor beta chains derived from one specimen sequenced in a study of T-cell reconstitution after alpha-beta-depleted transplantation in children (dated by TCRdb to the mid-2010s). The library was obtained by PCR. The instrument given in TCRdb is Illumina HiSeq 2500. TCR library preparation used molecular barcoding, with unique molecular identifiers applied to normalize quantification of the TCRbeta repertoire. TCRdb applied fastp at Q25 and MiXCR to the public reads, then kept only in-frame beta chains. Records with the same CDR3 protein are collapsed into one entry carrying the most frequent genes and DNA. The sample records 600,000 to 700,000 distinct CDR3 sequences, about 15% of which are singletons. The ten largest clones capture 0.9% to 1.2% of the sample. Sequenced here: PBMCs from the stem cell graft donor, sampled from the stem cell graft. Source of these receptors: a human donor who donated a stem cell graft to a child with acute myeloid leukemia.

The sample holds many counts of this clonotype. This sequence joins TRBV6-5 and TRBJ1-1; D not certain. The CDR3 covers 14 residues. V was clipped by 0 bases and J by 6 bases, with 11 bases between them. Germline lookup yields CDR1 MNHEY and CDR2 SVGAGI. As DNA, the CDR3 is TGTGCCAGCAGTTACTCAGGTGTTCCGCCTGAAGCTTTCTTT. Its translation is CASSYSGVPPEAFF.

The chain links TRBV27 to TRBJ2-1; TRBD2 matches 8 bases. The CDR3 is made up of 18 amino acids. CDR1 and CDR2 from the germline V gene are MNHEY and SMNVEV (reference sequence). The V segment lost 5 bases and the J segment 1 base; nucleotides outside the gene matches: 13. In nucleotides, the CDR3 is TGTGCCAGCAGTCTTAGGCGACCGCGGGGGGCATCCTACAATGAGCAGTTCTTC. Encoded protein: CASSLRRPRGASYNEQFF.

On this clonotype: This may stem from a read error, because a much larger clone lies one nucleotide away. The chain combines TRBV12-3 or TRBV12-4 with TRBJ2-5; TRBD2 might be the D (7 bases). The CDR3 consists of 15 residues. V shed 8 bases and J shed 3 bases, with 19 bases lying between them. This chain's CDR3 is CASGVAGAGEETQYF. CDR3 DNA: TGTGCCAGCGGGGTCGCGGGGGCTGGTGAAGAGACCCAGTACTTC.

This clonotype was seen many times. The gene calls are TRBV7-9 and TRBJ2-1; D ambiguous. Germline CDR1 SEHNR, CDR2 FQNEAQ (reference sequence). The CDR3 runs to 12 residues. V lost 4 bases to trimming and J lost 3 bases, with 4 bases between them. CDR3 DNA sequence: TGTGCCAGCAGCTCCCTCTACAATGAGCAGTTCTTC. This sequence encodes CASSSLYNEQFF. Based on the CDR3 plus reference TRBV7-9 and TRBJ2-1, the full variable domain is DTGVSQNPRHKITKRGQNVTFRCDPISEHNRLYWYRQTLGQGPEFLTYFQNEAQLEKSRLLSDRFSAERPKGSFSTLEIQRTEQGDSAMYLCASSSLYNEQFFGPGTRLTVL.

CDR3 amino acids: CASSPRPDSKETQYF. The CDR3 region has the DNA TGTGCCAGCAGCCCGCGACCAGACAGCAAAGAGACCCAGTACTTC. The J gene is TRBJ2-5, the V gene TRBV9, with TRBD1 as a possible D gene (5 bases). V was cut by 4 bases and J by 3 bases, with 16 bases left in between. The germline CDR1 and CDR2 sequences are SGDLS and YYNGEE. This CDR3 contains 15 residues.

This clonotype has only a few counts. The CDR3: CASSPRLAGQETQYF. CDR3 sequence (DNA): TGCGCCAGCAGCCCCCGACTAGCGGGACAAGAGACCCAGTACTTC. The chain couples TRBV5-1 to TRBJ2-5; 11 bases match TRBD2. The CDR3 totals 15 residues. V trimming: 4 bases; J trimming: 2 bases; junction bases outside the gene matches: 4. The germline gives CDR1 SGHRS, CDR2 YFSETQ.

In its sample, this clonotype was seen a few times. The chain recombines TRBV4-1 with TRBJ2-1, with 7 nucleotides matching TRBD2. The CDR3 covers 15 residues. The germline V gene encodes CDR1 MGHRA and CDR2 YSYEKL. V was pared by 2 bases and J by 11 bases, with 12 bases of the junction left unmatched. Here the CDR3 reads CASSQQGGGPHKQFF. The CDR3 coding sequence is TGCGCCAGCAGCCAACAAGGCGGGGGACCCCATAAGCAGTTCTTC.

Comment on this clonotype: A read error may be the cause here, since a much bigger clone is one base away. The rearrangement uses TRBV12-3 or TRBV12-4 and TRBJ2-1; D may correspond to TRBD1 or TRBD2 (5 bases each). The CDR3 is 14 amino acids. CDR3 loop: CTSSFGTVDNEQFF. The DNA of the CDR3 is TGTACCAGCAGTTTTGGGACGGTAGACAATGAGCAGTTCTTC.

This clonotype was counted a few times. This chain joins TRBV9 and TRBJ1-1; perhaps TRBD1 as D (5 bases). Germline CDR1 and CDR2: SGDLS and YYNGEE. This CDR3 is built from 14 residues. Trimming removed 2 bases from V and 0 bases from J, with 8 bases in between. CDR3 bases: TGTGCCAGCAGCGTGGAAGGGGTGAACACTGAAGCTTTCTTT. As protein: CASSVEGVNTEAFF.

The chain joins TRBV24-1 to TRBJ1-5; unclear D gene. This CDR3 is built from 18 residues. The germline CDR1 and CDR2 sequences are KGHDR and SFDVKD. V lost 4 bases and J 2 bases, leaving 20 bases between the germline ends. In DNA form, the CDR3 reads TGTGCCACCAGTGACCCTTCTTTTGGTGGATTTGGCAATCAGCCCCAGCATTTT. It is translated as CATSDPSFGGFGNQPQHF.

The CDR3 region is CASSQERSSGPADMKKLFF. The CDR3 coding sequence is TGCGCCAGCAGCCAAGAACGAAGTTCGGGTCCGGCCGATATGAAAAAACTGTTTTTT. The rearrangement joins TRBV4-3 to TRBJ1-4; D unresolved. This CDR3 has 19 residues. Germline CDR1 and CDR2: LGHNA and YSLEER. V was cut by 0 bases and J by 9 bases, with 26 bases left in between.

This clonotype was seen repeatedly, ten times or more. The chain is built from TRBV7-2 and TRBJ1-5, with D maybe TRBD1 (6 bases). CDR3 length: 14 residues. Germline CDR1 is SGHTA and CDR2 is FQGNSA. V was shortened by 6 bases and J by 1 base, with 10 bases between the two germline ends. CDR3 DNA: TGTGCCAGCAGGTCCCAGGGGAGCAATCAGCCCCAGCATTTT. This translates into CASRSQGSNQPQHF.

Many counts were recorded for this clonotype. The chain has TRBV12-3 or TRBV12-4 and TRBJ2-7; TRBD1 matches at 9 bases. Trimming cost V 5 bases and J 2 bases; bases outside gene matches: 4. This CDR3 is 14 amino acids long. The DNA for the CDR3 is TGTGCCAGCAGTCCCCGGGACAGGGCCTACGAGCAGTACTTC. Encoded protein: CASSPRDRAYEQYF.

This clonotype came up many times. V and J are TRBV4-2 and TRBJ1-6; tentatively, D is TRBD1 (5 bases). V was pared by 1 base and J by 7 bases, with 11 bases between. The CDR3 is 15 residues long. The V gene's germline CDR1 is LGHNA and CDR2 YNFKEQ. The CDR3 coding sequence is TGTGCCAGCAGCCAAGGGGTAGGGGCAAATTCACCCCTCCACTTT. This gives the protein CASSQGVGANSPLHF.

This clonotype has ten or more counts. The chain recombines TRBV15 with TRBJ1-1, with D possibly TRBD1 on 5 matching bases. The V end was cut by 5 bases, the J end by 1 base, with 11 bases between. The CDR3 length is 14 residues. Germline lookup yields CDR1 LNHNV and CDR2 YYDKDF (reference sequence). The CDR3 nucleotides read TGTGCCACCAGCGCGGGACCGTCGAACACTGAAGCTTTCTTT. Encoded protein: CATSAGPSNTEAFF.